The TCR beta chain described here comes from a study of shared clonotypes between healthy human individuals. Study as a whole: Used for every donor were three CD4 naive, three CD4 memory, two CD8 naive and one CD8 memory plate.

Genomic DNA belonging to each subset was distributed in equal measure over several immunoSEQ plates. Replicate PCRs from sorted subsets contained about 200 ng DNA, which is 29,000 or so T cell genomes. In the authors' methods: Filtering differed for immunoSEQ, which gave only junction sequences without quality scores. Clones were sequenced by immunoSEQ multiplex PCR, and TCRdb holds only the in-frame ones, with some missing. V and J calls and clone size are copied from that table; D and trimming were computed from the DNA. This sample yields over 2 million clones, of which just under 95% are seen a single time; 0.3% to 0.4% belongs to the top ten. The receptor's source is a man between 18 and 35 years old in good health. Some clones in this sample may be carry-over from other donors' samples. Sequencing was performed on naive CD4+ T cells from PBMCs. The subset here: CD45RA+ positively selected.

The CDR3 DNA reads TGTGCCAGCAGCTTATTGACGCTGACTGAAGCTTTCTTT. Its translation is CASSLLTLTEAFF. The chain links TRBV7-9 to TRBJ1-1; D remains unclear. Looked up from germline, CDR1 is SEHNR and CDR2 is FQNEAQ (reference sequence). The germline V and J ends were trimmed by 2 bases and 5 bases, with 9 bases remaining between them. There are 13 residues in the CDR3.